This T cell receptor beta chain was sequenced for a study of blood T cell repertoires in COVID-19 (dated by TCRdb to 2018 to 2021). In terms of the full investigation: Samples from collaborators originated in the United States, Italy and Spain and spanned both the acute and convalescent phases of COVID-19. The prospective study material was composed of cDNA or gDNA derived from T cells, B-cell-depleted T cells, or PBMCs. Subjects who had been exposed to COVID-19, were actively infected with it, or had recovered from it provided the deeply sampled blood TCRbeta repertoires that made up the dataset. A freely available public database, intended as a resource for researchers studying the immune response to SARS-CoV-2, is where the repertoires were released. Samples were obtained from the ongoing ImmuneRACE study (first 160 participants) and from about 1,300 subjects provided by 6 global collaborators. Nearly every sample came with metadata listing a de-identified subject ID, COVID-19 status, age in years and sex. Where HLA class I and class II types were available, the types were taken from metadata supplied by the sample provider, not from assay-based typing. Paper-wide results and their limitations: How much clinical and demographic metadata was included differed by source and by participant, and the metadata was provided uncurated.

Of note for this clone: There is no known antigen for this receptor. It has no much larger one-base neighbor in the sample; base qualities were not kept.

TCRbeta CDR3 regions were amplified from genomic DNA using the immunoSEQ Assay, a bias-controlled multiplex PCR. The paper's processing steps were these. The number of nucleated cells in each sample was estimated by amplification of reference gene primers within the assay. To quantify the absolute abundance of each unique TCRbeta CDR3 rearrangement, sequence reads were collapsed and filtered. For each sample, productive Simpson clonality was calculated as the square root of Simpson's diversity index across productive rearrangements. In its TCRdb copy, this immuneACCESS table keeps in-frame sequences only and misses some clones. Where compared with another copy, unresolved V genes explain less than half of these, and the others have no known cause. V and J calls and clone size are given by that table; D and trimming were obtained from the DNA. The sample data list under 350,000 clones, and about 85% of these were observed just once. The ten largest make up roughly 15% of the sample.

Its CDR3 holds 13 amino acids, cysteine through phenylalanine. The only DNA kept is the CDR3, 39 bases in frame from the first base. CDR1 and CDR2, looked up from the germline V gene, are KGHDR and SFDVKD. V is shortened by 3 bases, J by 5 bases, and the region joining them spans 8 bases. The collaborating institutions used their own protocols to collect whole blood in K2EDTA tubes. For TCRbeta analysis, collaborators shipped samples as frozen whole blood, isolated PBMCs, or DNA extracted from either of those sample types. This receptor was taken from a human donor in a cohort sampled during active COVID-19. The rearrangement joined TRBV24-1 to TRBJ2-3; no D gene call is confident. Material: peripheral blood. The CDR3 protein is CATSDTPRDTQYF. The DNA sequence reads TGTGCCACCAGTGATACTCCGAGAGATACGCAGTATTTT.